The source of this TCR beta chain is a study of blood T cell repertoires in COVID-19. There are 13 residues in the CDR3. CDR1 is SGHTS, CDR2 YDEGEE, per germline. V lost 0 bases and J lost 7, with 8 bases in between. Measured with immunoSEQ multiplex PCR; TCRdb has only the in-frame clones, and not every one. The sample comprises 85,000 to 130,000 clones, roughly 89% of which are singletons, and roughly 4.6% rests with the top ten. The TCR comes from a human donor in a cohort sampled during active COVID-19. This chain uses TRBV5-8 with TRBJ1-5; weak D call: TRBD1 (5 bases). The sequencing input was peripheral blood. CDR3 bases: TGTGCCAGCAGCTTGGCGGGGGGGCAGCCCCAGCATTTT. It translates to CASSLAGGQPQHF.